This TCR beta chain comes out of a study of blood T cells in healthy people across ages. The use of a sample-barcoded 5' primer and a J-beta primer mix characterized a second PCR of about 7 to 12 cycles. TCRdb analysed the 5' RACE reads with MiXCR anew, one entry per CDR3 protein. The sample has 710,000 or so distinct CDR3 sequences, 32% seen once. Trimming shortened V by 0 bases and J by 0 bases, and 17 bases separated the two germline ends. CDR1 and CDR2 (germline): SGHTA, FQGNSA. The CDR3 sequence is 18 residues long. The sample taken for sequencing was blood. This chain links TRBV7-2 with TRBJ2-5, with D perhaps given as TRBD1 or TRBD2 (5 bases each). The sequence was obtained from a woman of 80 years or more in good health. CDR3 amino acids: CASSLARAKQDYQETQYF. The CDR3 DNA reads TGTGCCAGCAGCTTAGCCCGGGCAAAACAGGACTACCAAGAGACCCAGTACTTC.